These 8 T cell receptor beta chains came from one sample sequenced in a study of T cell repertoires in cytomegalovirus infection. These TCRs are of unknown antigen specificity. TCRdb itself ran the reads through MiXCR, one entry per CDR3 protein. The profile covers some 350,000 distinct CDR3 sequences, with around a third appearing a single time and about 14% taken by the ten largest. The specimen was cultured PBMCs, collected from culture after CMV antigen stimulation. These receptors were obtained from a human donor in good health (CMV status not recorded). Some clones in this sample may be carry-over from other donors' samples.

The V call is TRBV4-1, the J call TRBJ2-7; 7 bases fit TRBD1. The germline gives CDR1 MGHRA, CDR2 YSYEKL. This CDR3 region has 14 residues. J was trimmed by 5 bases and V by 2 bases; bases with no gene match: 6. In DNA form, the CDR3 reads TGCGCCAGCAGCCAACCCGACAGGGCTGACGAGCAGTACGTC. Protein: CASSQPDRADEQYV.

DNA for the CDR3: TGTGCCAGCAGTCACACCGGGACAGGGTACCACGAGCAGTACGTC. Translating it yields CASSHTGTGYHEQYV. This chain uses TRBV6-5 with TRBJ2-7, with 9 positions matching TRBD1. The length of the CDR3 is 15 residues. Germline assignment: CDR1 MNHEY and CDR2 SVGAGI. V was pared by 5 bases and J by 5 bases, with 10 bases of the junction left unmatched.

On this clonotype itself: Germline is not matched at one junction end, which may reflect a read error. This chain connects TRBV7-6 to TRBJ2-5; 13 nucleotides line up with TRBD2. CDR1 and CDR2 (germline): SGHVS, FNYEAQ. This CDR3 contains 15 residues. The CDR3 nucleotides read TGTGCTAGCAGCCCCGGGACTAGCGGGATCGGGACCCAGTACTTC. Its translation: CASSPGTSGIGTQYF.

This clonotype was detected only a few times. This chain connects TRBV12-3 or TRBV12-4 to TRBJ2-1; TRBD1 might be the D (6 bases). Deletions cut 4 bases from V and 8 bases from J, with 9 bases between. The CDR3 contains 12 residues. This CDR3 reads CASSSEGDEQFF. The DNA for the CDR3 is TGTGCCAGCAGTTCCGAGGGGGATGAGCAGTTCTTC.

This clonotype was seen ten or more times. The chain links TRBV19 to TRBJ1-1; D not resolved. Germline V CDR1 and CDR2: LNHDA, SQIVND (reference sequence). CDR3 length: 13 amino acids. V shed 9 bases and J shed 2 bases, with 13 bases lying between them. CDR3 in DNA: TGTGCCAGGGATGGACTGCGTAACACTGAAGCTTTCTTT. Residues: CARDGLRNTEAFF.

This clonotype was detected ten times or more. For the CDR3, the DNA is TGTGCCAGCAGTTCCTTTGGCGGGTTCTACGAGCAGTACTTC. As protein: CASSSFGGFYEQYF. J is TRBJ2-7 and V is TRBV28, with D tentatively TRBD2 (5 bases). The CDR3 totals 14 residues. Trimming left V 4 bases short and J 3 bases short, with 13 bases between. Looked up from germline, CDR1 is MDHEN and CDR2 is SYDVKM.

This rearrangement joins TRBV6-5 to TRBJ2-3, with D maybe TRBD2 (6 bases). The CDR3 is made up of 15 amino acids. The germline V gene encodes CDR1 MNHEY and CDR2 SVGAGI. V was shortened by 3 bases and J by 0 bases, with 10 bases between the two germline ends. CDR3 residues: CASSYSAGSTDTQYF. For the CDR3, the DNA is TGTGCCAGCAGTTATAGCGCGGGGAGCACAGATACGCAGTATTTT.

With respect to this clonotype: One junction end disagrees with the germline gene, perhaps due to a read error. The chain joins TRBV4-1 to TRBJ2-1; no clear D gene. CDR3 length: 13 residues. CDR1 and CDR2 from the germline V gene are MGHRA and YSYEKL. The DNA of the CDR3 is TGTGCCAGCAGCCAAGACGGCAGCAATGAGCAGTTCTTC. Its protein is CASSQDGSNEQFF.